This T cell receptor beta chain comes out of a study of control samples from healthy donors and cancer patients. Profiled with immunoSEQ multiplex PCR; TCRdb holds only in-frame clones, not every one. The sample consists of roughly 130,000 clones, 85% to 95% of them appearing once. The sequenced sample consisted of blood. The TCR comes from a man younger than 30 in good health.

Here the CDR3 reads CASSQEGTGIAYEQYF. CDR3 sequence (DNA): TGTGCCAGCAGCCAAGAAGGGACAGGGATTGCCTACGAGCAGTACTTC. This rearrangement joins TRBV4-2 to TRBJ2-7; TRBD1 aligns across 9 bases. Unmatched junction bases numbered 5, after V lost 0 bases and J lost 2 bases. This CDR3 comprises 16 residues. Germline values: CDR1 LGHNA, CDR2 YNFKEQ.